These 11 T cell receptor beta chains came from one sample sequenced in a study of blood T cell repertoires in COVID-19. Measured with immunoSEQ multiplex PCR; TCRdb has only the in-frame clones, and not every one. The data contain about 240,000 clones, roughly 83% of them singletons. The specimen sequenced was peripheral blood. The receptors derive from a woman aged 80 or older with acute or convalescent COVID-19.

The sample holds one count of this clone. This chain joins TRBV18 and TRBJ1-2, with D perhaps TRBD1 (6 bases). V lost 3 bases to trimming and J lost 5 bases, with 13 bases between them. The CDR3 runs 14 residues. Germline CDR1 and CDR2: KGHSH and LQKENI. Here the CDR3 reads CASSPGQGQYGYTF. The DNA for the CDR3 is TGTGCCAGCTCACCGGGGCAGGGGCAATATGGCTACACCTTC.

This rearrangement joins TRBV7-9 to TRBJ2-3; 9 nucleotides agree with TRBD1. CDR1 is SEHNR, CDR2 FQNEAQ, per germline (reference sequence). V lost 5 bases and J lost 4; bases outside the gene matches: 7. The CDR3 runs 15 residues. The CDR3 DNA reads TGTGCCAGCAGCCAGCAGACAGGGGGGGCAGATACGCAGTATTTT. Its translation is CASSQQTGGADTQYF.

The chain recombines TRBV28 with TRBJ2-7; 9 bases agree with TRBD1. Losses at the gene ends were 7 bases for V and 7 bases for J; bases not matched to a gene: 14. Germline-derived CDR1 and CDR2 are MDHEN and SYDVKM. The CDR3 loop spans 15 amino acids. The CDR3 region has the DNA TGTGCCAGCACCAAAGGGGGACAGGGACATCAGGAGCAGTACTTC. This sequence encodes CASTKGGQGHQEQYF.

This clone was observed a single time. The chain joins TRBV6-5 to TRBJ1-4; D is possibly TRBD1 (6 bases). Deletions cut 1 base from V and 4 bases from J, with 10 bases between. The CDR3 loop spans 15 amino acids. The V gene's germline CDR1 is MNHEY and CDR2 SVGAGI. This CDR3 reads CASSYLQGYNEKLFF. The CDR3 DNA is TGTGCCAGCAGTTACTTACAGGGTTATAATGAAAAACTGTTTTTT.

About this clone itself: This sample includes further DNA sequences coding for the same CDR3. The chain is built from TRBV7-2 and TRBJ2-2, with D unclear. The germline V gene encodes CDR1 SGHTA and CDR2 FQGNSA. Trimming took 1 base from V and 1 from J, leaving 7 bases between them. The length of the CDR3 is 15 residues. In nucleotides, the CDR3 is TGTGCCAGCAGCTTAGGGCAGGAGAACACCGGGGAGCTGTTTTTT. Translating it yields CASSLGQENTGELFF.

The sample holds many counts of this clone. This chain joins TRBV3-1 (or the pseudogene TRBV3-2) and TRBJ1-1; D is undetermined. Germline lookup yields CDR1 LGHDT and CDR2 YNNKEL (reference sequence). The CDR3 sequence is 14 residues long. Trimming removed 2 bases from V and 4 bases from J, with 11 bases in between. The CDR3 sequence is CASSQKYEGTEAFF. Here the CDR3 DNA reads TGTGCCAGCAGCCAAAAATATGAGGGCACTGAAGCTTTCTTT.

In its sample, this clone was seen once. The chain is built from TRBV5-1 and TRBJ1-1; TRBD1 aligns across 8 bases. Germline CDR1 reads SGHRS; CDR2 reads YFSETQ. CDR3 length: 14 residues. J gave up 0 bases and V 5 bases, and 3 bases lay outside the gene matches. The CDR3 DNA reads as TGCGCCAGCAGGGAGACAGGGGTGAACACTGAAGCTTTCTTT. It specifies CASRETGVNTEAFF. The full variable domain, its missing parts supplied by reference TRBV5-1 and TRBJ1-1, is KAGVTQTPRYLIKTRGQQVTLSCSPISGHRSVSWYQQTPGQGLQFLFEYFSETQRNKGNFPGRFSGRQFSNSRSEMNVSTLELGDSALYLCASRETGVNTEAFFGQGTRLTVV.

The chain joins TRBV5-1 to TRBJ2-1, with 9 bases aligning to TRBD2. The CDR3 sequence is 15 residues long. The germline gives CDR1 SGHRS, CDR2 YFSETQ. Trimming took 4 bases from V and 6 from J; bases not matched to a gene: 8. Here the CDR3 DNA reads TGCGCCAGCAGCCCTGGACTAGCGCGTACCAATGAGCAGTTCTTC. Amino acids: CASSPGLARTNEQFF.

The chain has TRBV9 and TRBJ2-7; TRBD1 agrees at 7 bases. This CDR3 spans 16 amino acids. Trimming at V came to 4 bases and at J to 0 bases, leaving 10 bases not matched to a gene. Germline assignment: CDR1 SGDLS and CDR2 YYNGEE. CDR3 sequence (DNA): TGTGCCAGCAGCCCACGGGACAGCCCAAGCTCCTACGAGCAGTACTTC. This sequence encodes CASSPRDSPSSYEQYF.

The chain carries TRBV14 and TRBJ1-3, with 10 positions matching TRBD1. The CDR3 contains 16 residues. The J segment lost 3 bases and the V segment lost 4 bases, leaving 6 bases of the junction unmatched. Per germline, CDR1 SGHDN and CDR2 FVKESK. CDR3 residues: CASSLMTGGVGNTIYF. The DNA of the CDR3 is TGTGCCAGCAGCCTAATGACAGGGGGCGTTGGAAACACCATATATTTT.

The gene calls are TRBV3-1 (or the pseudogene TRBV3-2) and TRBJ2-5, with no clear D. Germline CDR1 LGHDT, CDR2 YNNKEL (reference sequence). The CDR3 covers 12 residues. The V and J ends lost 1 base and 6 bases respectively, with 6 bases between them. CDR3 nucleotides: TGTGCCAGCAGCCAAGGACAAAAGACCCAGTACTTC. It codes for CASSQGQKTQYF.